A single sample gave rise to the 22 T cell receptor beta chains below, sequenced in a study of cytotoxic CD8 clonotypes in ibrutinib-treated CLL. Using immunoSEQ multiplex PCR, the repertoire was profiled, and TCRdb retains in-frame clones only, with some absent. This table holds about 34,000 clones, 60% to 80% found once. Sequences were derived from PBMCs, sampled before ibrutinib treatment. The origin of the receptors is a human donor with chronic lymphocytic leukemia.

This clone appeared a single time. The rearrangement joins TRBV30 to TRBJ2-3; D is perhaps TRBD2 (5 bases). V was shortened by 4 bases and J by 1 base, with 6 bases between the two germline ends. Germline CDR1 is GTSNPN and CDR2 is SVGIG (reference sequence). The CDR3 totals 12 residues. CDR3 loop: CAWNGGTDTQYF. The CDR3 DNA reads TGTGCCTGGAACGGGGGCACAGATACGCAGTATTTT.

This clone was found a few times. V gene TRBV7-2 combines with J gene TRBJ1-2, with TRBD1 matching 10 bases. J lost 7 bases, V lost 5 bases, and 10 bases had no gene match. Germline CDR1 and CDR2: SGHTA and FQGNSA. The CDR3 is 15 amino acids. The CDR3, as DNA: TGTGCCAGCAGCCCTAACCGACAGGGGGCTGTTGGCTACACCTTC. Protein product: CASSPNRQGAVGYTF.

The sample holds a few counts of this clone. CDR3 in amino acids: CSTRWGTGELFF. The CDR3 nucleotides are TGCAGCACGCGGTGGGGTACCGGGGAGCTGTTTTTT. The V and J genes are TRBV29-1 and TRBJ2-2; D unresolved. Trimming stripped 8 bases from V and 5 bases from J, with 12 bases between. The CDR3 is 12 residues long. Germline V CDR1 and CDR2: SQVTM, ANQGSEA.

The V gene is TRBV6-6, the J gene TRBJ1-2, with a weak D call TRBD1 (6 bases). CDR1 is MNHNY, CDR2 SVGAGI, per germline (reference sequence). The CDR3 runs to 16 residues. The V end lost 6 bases, the J end lost 3 bases, and 20 bases lay between the germline ends. The CDR3 nucleotides read TGTGCCAGCAGCCACTCAGGCAGGGGAGAGTACTATGGCTACACCTTC. Residues: CASSHSGRGEYYGYTF.

This clone is judged medium-sized. Other DNA variants within this sample encode the same CDR3. This chain uses TRBV18 with TRBJ1-2; D is perhaps TRBD1 (5 bases). The V end was cut by 0 bases, the J end by 4 bases, with 9 bases between. The CDR3 runs to 14 residues. Germline V lookup: CDR1 KGHSH, CDR2 LQKENI. CDR3 DNA sequence: TGTGCCAGCTCACCACCGACAGAGAGCTATGGCTACACCTTC. This gives the protein CASSPPTESYGYTF.

This chain joins TRBV6-4 and TRBJ2-7; a weak D match, TRBD1 (6 bases). V gave up 1 base and J gave up 0 bases, with 7 bases separating them. The germline gives CDR1 MRHNA, CDR2 SNTAGT. This CDR3 region has 14 residues. CDR3 sequence (DNA): TGTGCCAGCAGTGACTGGGACAACTCCTACGAGCAGTACTTC. Protein sequence: CASSDWDNSYEQYF.

DNA for the CDR3: TGTGCCAGCAGTTACTCAAGCGCCTGGTCCCCAGATACGCAGTATTTT. Its translation: CASSYSSAWSPDTQYF. The gene calls are TRBV6-5 and TRBJ2-3; D gene ambiguous. The CDR3 is 16 residues long. V dropped 0 bases and J dropped 4 bases, with 14 bases sitting between them. The germline gives CDR1 MNHEY, CDR2 SVGAGI.

J is TRBJ1-4 and V is TRBV27, with 7 bases matching TRBD1. Looked up from germline, CDR1 is MNHEY and CDR2 is SMNVEV (reference sequence). This CDR3 has 15 residues. V gave up 5 bases and J gave up 3 bases; unmatched junction bases: 6. Written as DNA, the CDR3 is TGTGCCAGCAGTGCGGAGGGGGCAGCTAATGAAAAACTGTTTTTT. Amino acid sequence: CASSAEGAANEKLFF.

The chain joins TRBV19 to TRBJ1-5; D is unclear. V was cut by 3 bases and J by 3 bases, with 6 bases left in between. CDR3 length equals 13 residues. CDR1 is LNHDA and CDR2 is SQIVND in the germline V gene (reference sequence). CDR3 in amino acids: CASSIQLNQPQHF. The CDR3 region has the DNA TGTGCCAGTAGTATTCAGCTCAATCAGCCCCAGCATTTT.

The chain has TRBV27 and TRBJ1-1, with 10 bases aligning to TRBD1. The CDR3 has 15 residues. The germline gives CDR1 MNHEY, CDR2 SMNVEV (reference sequence). The junction had 8 bases not matched to a gene; V was cut back by 5 bases and J by 5 bases. Here the CDR3 DNA reads TGTGCCAGCAGTCGCCTGACAGGGGGCGGAACTGAAGCTTTCTTT. Translated, it gives CASSRLTGGGTEAFF.

J is TRBJ2-4 and V is TRBV18, with TRBD1 identical over 8 bases. The length of the CDR3 is 13 residues. J lost 9 bases, V lost 6 bases, and 7 bases had no gene match. Germline V gene sequence: CDR1 KGHSH, CDR2 LQKENI. CDR3 region: CASSRGQASIQYF. In nucleotides, the CDR3 is TGTGCCAGCTCGCGGGGACAGGCAAGCATTCAGTACTTC.

This sequence joins TRBV7-9 and TRBJ2-1; D may be TRBD1 (5 bases). Germline CDR1 reads SEHNR; CDR2 reads FQNEAQ (reference sequence). The ends were cut back, 5 bases at V and 7 bases at J, with 12 bases in the middle. The CDR3 has 13 residues. The CDR3 sequence: CASSLQTVNEQFF. The CDR3 region has the DNA TGTGCCAGCAGCCTCCAGACAGTAAATGAGCAGTTCTTC.

This chain uses TRBV14 with TRBJ1-1; TRBD1 agrees at 7 bases. The CDR3 consists of 14 residues. V was pared by 3 bases and J by 5 bases, with 6 bases of the junction left unmatched. The germline V gene has CDR1 SGHDN and CDR2 FVKESK. The CDR3 is CASSQRQGITEAFF. Here the CDR3 DNA reads TGTGCCAGCAGCCAGCGACAGGGTATAACTGAAGCTTTCTTT.

This clone turned up a few times. The chain uses TRBV9 and TRBJ2-7; the D call may be TRBD1 or TRBD2 (5 bases each). Germline V gives CDR1 SGDLS, CDR2 YYNGEE. V was cut by 3 bases and J by 3 bases, with 16 bases left in between. The CDR3 spans 15 residues. This CDR3 is CASSAAPGPSYEQYF. The CDR3 bases are TGTGCCAGCAGCGCAGCACCGGGACCCAGCTACGAGCAGTACTTC. The variable domain in full, with the rest retrieved from reference TRBV9 and TRBJ2-7, is DSGVTQTPKHLITATGQRVTLRCSPRSGDLSVYWYQQSLDQGLQFLIQYYNGEERAKGNILERFSAQQFPDLHSELNLSSLELGDSALYFCASSAAPGPSYEQYFGPGTRLTVT.

CDR3 loop: CASSPGQKNNEQFF. The DNA of the CDR3 is TGTGCCAGCAGTCCCGGACAGAAAAACAATGAGCAGTTCTTC. The gene calls are TRBV6-6 and TRBJ2-1; D may be TRBD1 (6 bases). The V end lost 5 bases, the J end lost 5 bases, and 13 bases lay between the germline ends. This CDR3 comprises 14 residues. Germline loops: CDR1 MNHNY, CDR2 SVGAGI (reference sequence).

V is TRBV11-1 and J is TRBJ2-5; D call uncertain. The V end was cut by 8 bases, the J end by 2 bases, with 9 bases between. The germline V gene encodes CDR1 SGHAT and CDR2 FQDESV (reference sequence). The CDR3 has 12 amino acids. CDR3 in amino acids: CASARPQETQYF. CDR3 sequence (DNA): TGTGCCAGCGCGAGGCCGCAAGAGACCCAGTACTTC.

V gene TRBV9 combines with J gene TRBJ2-1, with 7 bases matching TRBD1. The CDR3 loop spans 14 amino acids. The V gene's germline CDR1 is SGDLS and CDR2 YYNGEE. Trimming at V came to 3 bases and at J to 5 bases, leaving 5 bases not matched to a gene. The CDR3, as DNA: TGTGCCAGCAGCGGCCCAGGGGGACACAATGAGCAGTTCTTC. Its protein is CASSGPGGHNEQFF. Full variable domain (remainder filled in from reference TRBV9 and TRBJ2-1): DSGVTQTPKHLITATGQRVTLRCSPRSGDLSVYWYQQSLDQGLQFLIQYYNGEERAKGNILERFSAQQFPDLHSELNLSSLELGDSALYFCASSGPGGHNEQFFGPGTRLTVL.

V is TRBV2 and J is TRBJ1-6; D ambiguous. CDR3 length: 15 residues. V lost 5 bases, J lost 2 bases, and 10 bases lay in between. Germline CDR1 and CDR2: SNHLY and FYNNEI. CDR3 in DNA: TGTGCCAGCAGTTCCCGACCGGCCTATAATTCACCCCTCCACTTT. Translating it yields CASSSRPAYNSPLHF.

This clone has at least ten counts. The V and J genes are TRBV10-3 and TRBJ1-1, with D perhaps matching TRBD1 (6 bases). Trimming removed 10 bases at V and 1 base at J, with 19 bases between. The length of the CDR3 is 15 residues. Germline V lookup: CDR1 ENHRY, CDR2 SYGVKD. CDR3 nucleotide sequence: TGTGCCACCGGCCCGATCAGGGGAACGAACACTGAAGCTTTCTTT. Encoded protein: CATGPIRGTNTEAFF.

In its sample, this clone was seen a few times. DNA of the CDR3: TGTGCCAGCAGCCCAGGACAGGCCCGCCTGGGGCAGTACTTC. It is translated as CASSPGQARLGQYF. The rearrangement joins TRBV7-2 to TRBJ2-7, with 7 bases aligning to TRBD1. Germline CDR1 SGHTA, CDR2 FQGNSA. V lost 5 bases, J lost 9 bases, and 13 bases stayed unmatched. CDR3 length equals 14 residues. The variable domain in full, completed from reference TRBV7-2 and TRBJ2-7, reads GAGVSQSPSNKVTEKGKDVELRCDPISGHTALYWYRQSLGQGLEFLIYFQGNSAPDKSGLPSDRFSAERTGGSVSTLTIQRTQQEDSAVYLCASSPGQARLGQYFGPGTRLTVT.

This chain links TRBV7-3 with TRBJ2-3; D possibly corresponds to TRBD1 (6 bases). The germline V gene has CDR1 SGHTA and CDR2 FQGTGA. Trimming took off 2 bases at V and 5 bases at J, with 26 bases between the two ends. CDR3 length equals 19 residues. CDR3: CASSLLPSLGQGQRDTQYF. In DNA, the CDR3 is TGTGCCAGCAGCTTATTGCCCTCGCTCGGGCAGGGACAACGAGATACGCAGTATTTT.

This clone came up a few times. The chain carries TRBV11-2 and TRBJ1-1, with D uncertain. The CDR3 is 14 residues long. V dropped 3 bases and J dropped 0 bases, with 8 bases sitting between them. CDR1 SGHAT and CDR2 FQNNGV come from the germline V gene. CDR3: CASSFRVMNTEAFF. CDR3 sequence (DNA): TGTGCCAGCAGCTTCCGGGTCATGAACACTGAAGCTTTCTTT.